A selection of T cell receptor beta chains follows, all from one sample in a study of cytomegalovirus exposure and HLA in healthy donors. Method: immunoSEQ multiplex PCR; TCRdb's copy keeps in-frame clones and lacks some. The sample consists of 120,000 or so clones, over 9.5% of them appearing once. The sample taken for sequencing was PBMCs. These receptors came from a woman aged 18-35 years in good health and CMV-seropositive. The CDR3 runs from the conserved cysteine through the conserved F or W. The D gene is left open where the match is weak. Clone sizes are given selectively: once, few, many, or a class where the clone is expanded.

>TRBJ2-1|TRBV2|few|TRBD2
CASSGRLADEQFF
TGTGCCAGCAGTGGAAGACTAGCGGATGAGCAGTTCTTC
>TRBJ2-1|TRBV27|-|TRBD2
CASSLVASGNNEQFF
TGTGCCAGCAGTTTAGTGGCTAGCGGGAACAATGAGCAGTTCTTC
>TRBJ2-1|TRBV7-9|-|-
CASSFLAGGSEQFF
TGTGCCAGCAGCTTCCTAGCCGGAGGGAGTGAGCAGTTCTTC
>TRBJ1-2|TRBV6-1|few|-
CATTFYGYTF
TGTGCCACCACATTCTATGGCTACACCTTC
>TRBJ2-5|TRBV5-3|few|TRBD1
CARSLRGLGETQYF
TGTGCCAGAAGCTTGAGGGGGCTAGGGGAGACCCAGTACTTC
>TRBJ2-1|TRBV27|once|TRBD2
CASGLAGVYNEQFF
TGTGCCAGCGGCCTAGCGGGAGTTTACAATGAGCAGTTCTTC
>TRBJ2-7|TRBV28|few|TRBD2
CASSFRTSGVSYEQYF
TGTGCCAGCAGTTTCCGGACTAGCGGGGTGTCCTACGAGCAGTACTTC
>TRBJ1-1|TRBV2|-|TRBD1
CASRPDRNPFGTEAFF
TGTGCCAGCAGGCCGGACAGGAACCCCTTTGGGACTGAAGCTTTCTTT
>TRBJ1-2|TRBV28|few|-
CASSLTEYYDYTF
TGTGCCAGCAGTTTAACGGAATACTATGACTACACCTTC
>TRBJ2-7|TRBV25-1|few|-
CASRRDTTYEQYF
TGTGCCAGCAGAAGGGACACGACCTACGAGCAGTACTTC
>TRBJ2-7|TRBV29-1|-|TRBD2
CSAESGDYEQYF
TGCAGCGCCGAAAGCGGGGACTACGAGCAGTACTTC
>TRBJ2-7|TRBV5-1|-|TRBD1
CASRTGGSGEQYF
TGCGCCAGCAGAACAGGGGGCTCAGGCGAGCAGTACTTC
>TRBJ2-1|TRBV6-1|-|TRBD2
CASSEGGGAGEQFF
TGTGCCAGCAGTGAGGGGGGGGGAGCGGGTGAGCAGTTCTTC
>TRBJ1-1|TRBV6-1|few|-
CASSEALGATEAFF
TGTGCCAGCAGTGAAGCGCTAGGGGCCACTGAAGCTTTCTTT
>TRBJ2-7|TRBV7-9|few|TRBD2
CASSTRGLAGDEQYF
TGTGCCAGCAGCACGAGGGGACTAGCGGGAGACGAGCAGTACTTC
>TRBJ1-5|TRBV29-1|-|TRBD1
CSVGDSGQPQHF
TGCAGCGTAGGGGACAGTGGCCAGCCCCAGCATTTT
>TRBJ2-3|TRBV10-2|few|TRBD2
CASSGDYITDTQYF
TGCGCCAGCAGTGGGGACTACATCACAGATACGCAGTATTTT
>TRBJ2-7|TRBV7-9|few|TRBD1
CASSFWSGQATYEQYF
TGTGCCAGCAGCTTCTGGTCGGGACAGGCCACCTACGAGCAGTACTTC
>TRBJ1-3|TRBV2|-|TRBD1
CASGQTTGPGNTIYF
TGTGCCAGCGGACAGACGACAGGGCCTGGAAACACCATATATTTT
>TRBJ2-1|TRBV6-1|-|TRBD2
CASSEAFTASGSSEQFF
TGTGCCAGCAGTGAAGCGTTTACGGCTAGCGGATCTAGTGAGCAGTTCTTC
>TRBJ1-2|TRBV5-4|few|-
CASSFAGKVYGYTF
TGTGCCAGCAGCTTTGCAGGGAAAGTCTATGGCTACACCTTC
>TRBJ1-5|TRBV30|-|-
CAWDVGLGQPQHF
TGTGCCTGGGACGTGGGGCTTGGTCAGCCCCAGCATTTT
>TRBJ1-5|TRBV6-1|-|TRBD1
CASLDREYNQPQHF
TGTGCCAGCTTGGACAGGGAGTACAATCAGCCCCAGCATTTT
>TRBJ1-5|TRBV6-1|-|TRBD1
CASSGPGTGVDQPQHF
TGTGCCAGCAGTGGCCCCGGGACAGGGGTTGATCAGCCCCAGCATTTT
>TRBJ2-1|TRBV5-8|-|TRBD2
CASSLAGTSGYNEQFF
TGTGCCAGCAGCTTAGCCGGGACTAGCGGATACAATGAGCAGTTCTTC
>TRBJ2-1|TRBV11-3|-|-
CASSPSLIWTGASLDEQFF
TGTGCCAGCAGCCCCTCCCTAATTTGGACGGGAGCATCTCTCGATGAGCAGTTCTTC
>TRBJ1-1|TRBV6-6|few|TRBD1
CASSDRGRNTEAFF
TGTGCCAGCAGTGACAGGGGGCGGAACACTGAAGCTTTCTTT
>TRBJ2-3|TRBV6-6|few|-
CASSFSRSGSDTQYF
TGTGCCAGCAGTTTCTCGCGGTCGGGGTCAGATACGCAGTATTTT
>TRBJ1-1|TRBV27|few|-
CASSFLSMNTEAFF
TGTGCCAGCAGTTTTCTAAGCATGAACACTGAAGCTTTCTTT
>TRBJ1-1|TRBV18|-|-
CASSPKEGLNTEAFF
TGTGCCAGCTCACCGAAGGAGGGGTTGAACACTGAAGCTTTCTTT
>TRBJ2-1|TRBV5-1|-|-
CASSFRDIPDNEQFF
TGCGCCAGCAGCTTCCGGGACATCCCAGACAATGAGCAGTTCTTC
>TRBJ2-7|TRBV9|few|-
CASSVGGLVGYEQYF
TGTGCCAGCAGCGTAGGGGGGCTAGTGGGCTACGAGCAGTACTTC
>TRBJ2-1|TRBV2|few|TRBD2
CASSLAGAPYNEQFF
TGTGCCAGCAGTCTAGCGGGAGCACCCTACAATGAGCAGTTCTTC
>TRBJ1-1|TRBV5-1|few|-
CASRRTENTEAFF
TGCGCCAGCAGACGGACAGAAAACACTGAAGCTTTCTTT
>TRBJ1-5|TRBV30|few|-
CAWSTGMEQPQHF
TGTGCCTGGAGTACAGGGATGGAGCAGCCCCAGCATTTT
>TRBJ1-1|TRBV5-1|few|-
CASSFRGADTEAFF
TGCGCCAGCAGCTTTCGGGGGGCGGACACTGAAGCTTTCTTT
>TRBJ2-7|TRBV2|few|-
CASSESLAQYF
TGTGCCAGCAGTGAAAGCCTAGCCCAGTACTTC
>TRBJ2-7|TRBV15|few|-
CATSRRVEIYEQYF
TGTGCCACCAGCAGGAGGGTAGAAATCTACGAGCAGTACTTC
>TRBJ2-1|TRBV5-4|-|-
CASSLGLGDEQFF
TGTGCCAGCAGCTTGGGCCTAGGCGATGAGCAGTTCTTC
>TRBJ2-3|TRBV7-2|-|TRBD2
CASSLLAPKDTQYF
TGTGCCAGCAGCCTACTAGCGCCAAAGGATACGCAGTATTTT
>TRBJ2-7|TRBV6-5|-|-
CASSSNLDTGAYEQYF
TGTGCCAGCAGTTCAAATCTAGACACGGGGGCCTACGAGCAGTACTTC
>TRBJ1-5|TRBV4-1|-|-
CASSQVGGQPQHF
TGCGCCAGCAGCCAAGTTGGAGGTCAGCCCCAGCATTTT
>TRBJ1-1|TRBV18|few|TRBD1
CASSRTGGWSIESEAFF
TGTGCCAGCTCACGCACAGGGGGCTGGAGTATAGAATCTGAAGCTTTCTTT
>TRBJ1-3|TRBV11-2|-|-
CASSLDGGNTIYF
TGTGCCAGCAGCTTAGATGGCGGAAACACCATATATTTT